This T cell receptor (beta chain) was profiled in a study of T cells expressing NK-cell markers. Across the study: Sorted CD3+CD56+NKG2C+, CD3+CD56+NKG2C- and CD3+CD56-NKG2C+ T cells supplied TCR beta repertoires. Study results and caveats: Expanded NKG2C+ T cell clones were not confirmed as HCMV-specific. Researchers report these clonotypes also headed the CD3+CD56-NKG2C+ fraction in a few donors.

For TCR beta, cDNA was produced by 5'RACE template switching with UMIs. TCRdb reprocessed the 5' RACE reads, keeping one entry per CDR3 protein, no DNA. Found here are 400,000 or so distinct CDR3 sequences; the top ten clones hold 9.5% to 12%. As to this clonotype: Its antigen is not identified.

CDR3 length: 15 residues. Germline values: CDR1 SEHNR, CDR2 FQNEAQ (reference sequence). Material: blood T cells: a sorted CD56 or NKG2C T cell subset, CD4+ or CD8+ T cells, or bulk PBMC T cells (not recorded which). This rearrangement joins TRBV7-9 to TRBJ2-2; as DNA is missing, the TRBD1 call by TCRdb cannot be tested. The receptor comes from a woman between 50 and 59 years old in good health. The CDR3 is CATRDRNLNTGELFF.